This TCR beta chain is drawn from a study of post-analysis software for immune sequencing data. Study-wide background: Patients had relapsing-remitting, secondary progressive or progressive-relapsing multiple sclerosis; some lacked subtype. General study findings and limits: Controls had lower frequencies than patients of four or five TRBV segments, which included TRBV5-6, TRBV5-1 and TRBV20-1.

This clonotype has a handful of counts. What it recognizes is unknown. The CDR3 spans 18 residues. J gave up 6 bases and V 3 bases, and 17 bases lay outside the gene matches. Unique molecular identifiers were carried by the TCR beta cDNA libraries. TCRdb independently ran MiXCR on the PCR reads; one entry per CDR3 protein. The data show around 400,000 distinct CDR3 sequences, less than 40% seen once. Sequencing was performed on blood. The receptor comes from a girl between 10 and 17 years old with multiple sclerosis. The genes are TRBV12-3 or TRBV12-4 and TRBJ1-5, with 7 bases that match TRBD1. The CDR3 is CASSLQGGSYSAGQPQHF. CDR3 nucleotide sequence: TGTGCCAGCAGTTTGCAGGGGGGATCTTACAGCGCCGGTCAGCCCCAGCATTTT.